This T cell receptor (beta chain) stems from a study of T cell changes during pregnancy in multiple sclerosis. Profiling relied on immunoSEQ multiplex PCR, and the TCRdb table lists in-frame clones only, not all of them. The sample has more than 75,000 clones, approximately 94% seen once; the top ten hold about 2.3%. Trimming stripped 1 base from V and 1 base from J, with 5 bases between. Germline V gene lookup returns CDR1 MGHDK and CDR2 SYGVNS. CDR3 length: 15 residues. Sequenced material: peripheral blood, taken in the third trimester of pregnancy. The chain is built from TRBV25-1 and TRBJ2-6; D is unresolved. This receptor was identified in a female donor with multiple sclerosis, enrolled in a pregnancy study. The CDR3 DNA follows: TGTGCCAGCAGTGAATGGGCGTCTGGGGCCAACGTCCTGACTTTC. This codes for CASSEWASGANVLTF.